The 25 T cell receptor beta chains below were found in one sample sequenced in a study of blood T cell repertoires in COVID-19. The assay was immunoSEQ multiplex PCR, and TCRdb's table has in-frame clones only and misses some. The sample shows about 150,000 clones, around 83% of them seen only once. Sequencing was performed on peripheral blood. These receptors originate from a woman aged 45-60 years with acute or convalescent COVID-19.

This rearrangement joins TRBV5-1 to TRBJ2-1, with a tentative D call TRBD2 (5 bases). The V gene lost 1 base and the J gene lost 0 bases, with 8 bases spanning the gap. The CDR3 totals 15 residues. CDR1 SGHRS and CDR2 YFSETQ come from the germline V gene. The CDR3 protein is CASSLFGNSYNEQFF. The DNA of the CDR3 is TGCGCCAGCAGCTTGTTCGGGAACTCCTACAATGAGCAGTTCTTC. The whole variable domain, remainder taken from reference TRBV5-1 and TRBJ2-1, is KAGVTQTPRYLIKTRGQQVTLSCSPISGHRSVSWYQQTPGQGLQFLFEYFSETQRNKGNFPGRFSGRQFSNSRSEMNVSTLELGDSALYLCASSLFGNSYNEQFFGPGTRLTVL.

V is TRBV4-2 and J is TRBJ2-1, with 10 bases that match TRBD2. This CDR3 contains 16 residues. The V segment lost 1 base and the J segment 7 bases; nucleotides outside the gene matches: 7. Germline V gene data show CDR1 as LGHNA and CDR2 as YNFKEQ. The CDR3 spells CASSQGAGGPANEQFF. The CDR3 nucleotides read TGTGCCAGCAGCCAAGGAGCGGGGGGGCCAGCGAATGAGCAGTTCTTC.

This clone was seen just once. The V gene is TRBV4-1, the J gene TRBJ2-5, with TRBD2 as a possible D gene (7 bases). CDR1 is MGHRA, CDR2 YSYEKL, per germline. The V end lost 3 bases, the J end lost 5 bases, and 16 bases lay between the germline ends. The CDR3 contains 15 residues. CDR3 amino acids: CASSHSGGPEETQYF. CDR3 coding DNA: TGCGCCAGCAGCCATTCCGGGGGGCCGGAGGAGACCCAGTACTTC.

The V gene is TRBV18, the J gene TRBJ1-1; TRBD1 is a possible D gene (5 bases). Trimming cost V 6 bases and J 1 base, with 12 bases left between them. The CDR3 runs to 14 residues. Germline-derived CDR1 and CDR2 are KGHSH and LQKENI. The CDR3 loop reads CASSGSQGNTEAFF. DNA of the CDR3: TGTGCCAGCTCCGGGAGCCAGGGGAACACTGAAGCTTTCTTT.

The chain recombines TRBV6-6 with TRBJ1-6, with TRBD1 matching 9 bases. V gave up 6 bases and J gave up 17 bases; unmatched junction bases: 20. The CDR3 sequence is 16 residues long. Germline loops: CDR1 MNHNY, CDR2 SVGAGI (reference sequence). The CDR3: CASRSSPPGQGLVFHF. CDR3 bases: TGTGCCAGCAGGTCTTCCCCCCCGGGACAGGGCTTAGTCTTCCACTTT.

The chain carries TRBV29-1 and TRBJ1-4; 10 bases align to TRBD1. V gave up 7 bases and J gave up 7 bases; unmatched junction bases: 9. The length of the CDR3 is 14 residues. The V gene's germline CDR1 is SQVTM and CDR2 ANQGSEA. In DNA form, the CDR3 reads TGCAGCGCAAGACCGGGACAGGGGACTGAAAAACTGTTTTTT. Protein sequence: CSARPGQGTEKLFF.

The rearrangement joins TRBV5-1 to TRBJ1-1, with 7 bases fitting TRBD1. The CDR3 is 13 amino acids. CDR1 is SGHRS and CDR2 is YFSETQ in the germline V gene. The trim removed 1 base at V and 7 bases at J, leaving 4 bases unmatched. In DNA, the CDR3 is TGCGCCAGCAGCTTGACAGGGGCGAGTGAAGCTTTCTTT. This sequence encodes CASSLTGASEAFF.

This chain connects TRBV4-3 to TRBJ2-7, with 9 positions matching TRBD2. This CDR3 spans 16 amino acids. CDR1 LGHNA and CDR2 YSLEER come from the germline V gene. V shed 0 bases and J 3 bases; nucleotides not matched to a gene: 6. CDR3 sequence reads: CASSQDWRGGIYEQYF. The CDR3 DNA sequence: TGCGCCAGCAGCCAAGATTGGCGGGGGGGAATCTACGAGCAGTACTTC.

The chain joins TRBV5-1 to TRBJ2-2; 7 bases agree with TRBD1. The germline V gene has CDR1 SGHRS and CDR2 YFSETQ. The CDR3 totals 14 residues. The trim removed 4 bases at V and 3 bases at J, leaving 3 bases unmatched. CDR3 bases: TGCGCCAGCAGCGGGGACAGCTACACCGGGGAGCTGTTTTTT. It codes for CASSGDSYTGELFF.

V and J are TRBV12-2 and TRBJ1-2. TRBV12-2 is an annotated pseudogene. This CDR3 contains 12 residues. CDR3 loop: CASRSPNYGYTF. The CDR3 coding sequence is TGTGCAAGTCGAAGCCCTAACTATGGCTACACCTTC.

The CDR3 sequence is CASGPGTGDFEKLFF. The DNA of the CDR3 is TGTGCCAGCGGCCCCGGGACAGGGGATTTTGAAAAACTGTTTTTT. This chain links TRBV2 with TRBJ1-4; 10 bases are shared with TRBD1. The CDR3 extends over 15 amino acids. After removal of 8 bases from V and 7 bases from J, the junction contained 10 bases not matched to a gene. The germline gives CDR1 SNHLY, CDR2 FYNNEI.

The chain has TRBV6-6 and TRBJ2-7; 9 positions match TRBD2. This CDR3 spans 15 amino acids. Losses at the gene ends were 2 bases for V and 2 bases for J; bases not matched to a gene: 4. Germline CDR1 and CDR2: MNHNY and SVGAGI (reference sequence). This CDR3 is CASSYGAGGAYEQYF. The CDR3 DNA reads TGTGCCAGCAGTTACGGGGCGGGAGGGGCCTACGAGCAGTACTTC.

This clone was observed a few times. The J gene is TRBJ1-5, the V gene TRBV20-1; a possible D gene is TRBD1 (6 bases). Trimming took off 3 bases at V and 4 bases at J, with 10 bases between the two ends. Germline assignment: CDR1 DFQATT and CDR2 SNEGSKA (reference sequence). The CDR3 sequence is 13 residues long. CDR3 loop: CSASLGANQPQHF. The DNA of the CDR3 is TGCAGTGCTAGTTTGGGGGCGAATCAGCCCCAGCATTTT.

This sequence joins TRBV19 and TRBJ2-7; a weak D match, TRBD1 (6 bases). The CDR3 length is 11 residues. Looked up from germline, CDR1 is LNHDA and CDR2 is SQIVND (reference sequence). The CDR3 DNA is TGTGTGATGAACAGGGACCACGAGCAGTACTTC. As protein: CVMNRDHEQYF.

The V gene is TRBV3-1 (or the pseudogene TRBV3-2), the J gene TRBJ2-1; the D gene is possibly TRBD2 (6 bases). Germline lookup yields CDR1 LGHDT and CDR2 YNNKEL (reference sequence). Trimming removed 1 base from V and 8 bases from J, with 18 bases in between. This CDR3 has 16 residues. CDR3 sequence: CASSQGPGTQSHEQFF. The CDR3 nucleotides read TGTGCCAGCAGCCAAGGACCCGGGACTCAGTCCCATGAGCAGTTCTTC.

The chain recombines TRBV7-2 with TRBJ2-3; D uncertain. Trimming stripped 6 bases from V and 6 bases from J, with 7 bases between. This CDR3 spans 11 amino acids. Germline loops: CDR1 SGHTA, CDR2 FQGNSA. The CDR3 DNA is TGTGCCAGCAGAGTCGGGGATACGCAGTATTTT. Translating it yields CASRVGDTQYF. Drawing the rest from reference TRBV7-2 and TRBJ2-3, the complete variable domain is GAGVSQSPSNKVTEKGKDVELRCDPISGHTALYWYRQSLGQGLEFLIYFQGNSAPDKSGLPSDRFSAERTGGSVSTLTIQRTQQEDSAVYLCASRVGDTQYFGPGTRLTVL.

The V gene is TRBV27, the J gene TRBJ2-7; D is undetermined. The CDR3 is 12 residues long. Germline loops: CDR1 MNHEY, CDR2 SMNVEV (reference sequence). The V end lost 6 bases, the J end lost 9 bases, and 15 bases lay between the germline ends. This chain's CDR3 is CASSYLYDRQYF. CDR3 nucleotide sequence: TGTGCCAGCAGCTACCTCTACGATCGGCAGTACTTC.

V is TRBV5-1 and J is TRBJ2-7; a weak D match, TRBD1 (6 bases). The CDR3 sequence is 14 residues long. Looked up from germline, CDR1 is SGHRS and CDR2 is YFSETQ. The ends were cut back, 0 bases at V and 3 bases at J, with 10 bases in the middle. CDR3 nucleotides: TGCGCCAGCAGCTTGGGCCAGGGGTACTACGAGCAGTACTTC. This translates into CASSLGQGYYEQYF.

The chain employs TRBV5-1 and TRBJ1-1, with D hard to call. Germline assignment: CDR1 SGHRS and CDR2 YFSETQ. Trimming pared 0 bases from V and 3 bases from J, leaving 3 bases between. The CDR3 is made up of 12 amino acids. The CDR3: CASSLGDTEAFF. The CDR3 DNA follows: TGCGCCAGCAGCTTGGGAGACACTGAAGCTTTCTTT.

This clone was counted a few times. V is TRBV6-1 and J is TRBJ1-1; 8 bases map to TRBD1. From germline, CDR1 is MNHNS and CDR2 SASEGT. The CDR3 runs 15 residues. Trimming removed 3 bases from V and 5 bases from J; junction bases left unmatched: 8. In DNA, the CDR3 is TGTGCCAGCAGTGAGACAGGGGCAGGATCTACTGAAGCTTTCTTT. This sequence encodes CASSETGAGSTEAFF.

The rearrangement joins TRBV5-6 to TRBJ2-5, with 12 bases matching TRBD2. Germline CDR1 and CDR2: SGHDT and YYEEEE. The CDR3 runs 14 residues. V lost 3 bases and J lost 4; bases outside the gene matches: 1. Here the CDR3 reads CASSSLAGGETQYF. CDR3 nucleotide sequence: TGTGCCAGCAGCTCACTAGCGGGAGGAGAGACCCAGTACTTC.

The rearrangement uses TRBV4-2 and TRBJ2-5; 8 positions match TRBD2. The CDR3 totals 15 residues. V was pared by 4 bases and J by 5 bases, with 9 bases of the junction left unmatched. CDR1 is LGHNA, CDR2 YNFKEQ, per germline. CDR3 region: CASSPGGGQEETQYF. The CDR3, as DNA: TGTGCCAGCAGCCCCGGGGGGGGCCAGGAGGAGACCCAGTACTTC.

The chain couples TRBV19 to TRBJ1-1; D is possibly TRBD1 (6 bases). The CDR3 runs 14 residues. The V end lost 9 bases, the J end lost 1 base, and 15 bases lay between the germline ends. The germline V gene encodes CDR1 LNHDA and CDR2 SQIVND (reference sequence). Written as DNA, the CDR3 is TGTGCCAGCGCTACAGGGTTGGGGAACACTGAAGCTTTCTTT. This encodes CASATGLGNTEAFF. The variable domain in full, with the rest retrieved from reference TRBV19 and TRBJ1-1, is DGGITQSPKYLFRKEGQNVTLSCEQNLNHDAMYWYRQDPGQGLRLIYYSQIVNDFQKGDIAEGYSVSREKKESFPLTVTSAQKNPTAFYLCASATGLGNTEAFFGQGTRLTVV.

V usage is TRBV10-3 and J usage is TRBJ2-3; TRBD1 agrees at 9 bases. With 6 bases clipped from V and 3 bases from J, the junction kept 1 base outside the gene matches. The CDR3 spans 13 residues. The germline V gene has CDR1 ENHRY and CDR2 SYGVKD. In DNA form, the CDR3 reads TGTGCCATCAGGGGACAGGGAACAGATACGCAGTATTTT. Protein sequence: CAIRGQGTDTQYF.

The gene calls are TRBV3-1 (or the pseudogene TRBV3-2) and TRBJ1-4, with 10 bases lining up with TRBD1. CDR3 length: 15 amino acids. Trimming took 3 bases from V and 8 from J; bases not matched to a gene: 6. Germline CDR1 LGHDT, CDR2 YNNKEL (reference sequence). The CDR3 here is CASSQLTGGREKLFF. CDR3 coding DNA: TGTGCCAGCAGCCAGTTGACAGGGGGCAGGGAAAAACTGTTTTTT.